The 30 T cell receptor beta chains below were found in one sample sequenced in a study of cytomegalovirus exposure and HLA in healthy donors. PCR used 60 Vbeta primers and 13 Jbeta primers. Clones were sequenced by immunoSEQ multiplex PCR, and TCRdb holds only the in-frame ones, with some missing. The sample lists 70,000 to 100,000 clones, 80% occurring once. Sequencing used PBMCs. These receptors all come from a man aged 50-59 years in good health and CMV-seropositive.

The rearrangement joins TRBV9 to TRBJ2-1, with 7 positions matching TRBD2. J lost 6 bases, V lost 0 bases, and 6 bases had no gene match. The germline V gene encodes CDR1 SGDLS and CDR2 YYNGEE. This CDR3 has 15 amino acids. The CDR3 DNA follows: TGTGCCAGCAGCGTAGTCGGCGGGAGTCCCAATGAGCAGTTCTTC. Its protein product is CASSVVGGSPNEQFF.

This chain joins TRBV12-5 and TRBJ2-5, with 7 bases lining up with TRBD1. The end of the DNA fits TRBJ2-7 better, so the J call may be wrong. In germline, CDR1 is LGHNT, CDR2 FRNRAP. CDR3 length: 13 residues. The CDR3 DNA reads TGTGCTAGTGCCGACAGGGTTTTCTACGAGCAGTACTTC. It codes for CASADRVFYEQYF.

As DNA, the CDR3 is TGTGCCAGCAGTGAGGGCAGGGCGCTTGGCTACACCTTC. Its translation: CASSEGRALGYTF. The V gene is TRBV6-1, the J gene TRBJ1-2; weak D call: TRBD1 (5 bases). This CDR3 spans 13 amino acids. The ends were cut back, 3 bases at V and 7 bases at J, with 12 bases in the middle. The germline V gene has CDR1 MNHNS and CDR2 SASEGT.

This rearrangement joins TRBV19 to TRBJ1-2; D ambiguous. Trimming removed 5 bases from V and 0 bases from J, with 19 bases in between. Per germline, CDR1 LNHDA and CDR2 SQIVND (reference sequence). The CDR3 loop spans 17 amino acids. In nucleotides, the CDR3 is TGTGCCAGTAGTCCATTCGGCGGCAGGACTTCTAACTATGGCTACACCTTC. Translation gives CASSPFGGRTSNYGYTF. The entire variable domain, with the rest obtained from reference TRBV19 and TRBJ1-2, is as follows: DGGITQSPKYLFRKEGQNVTLSCEQNLNHDAMYWYRQDPGQGLRLIYYSQIVNDFQKGDIAEGYSVSREKKESFPLTVTSAQKNPTAFYLCASSPFGGRTSNYGYTFGSGTRLTVV.

This chain joins TRBV30 and TRBJ1-1, with 7 bases lining up with TRBD1. The V and J ends lost 3 bases and 7 bases, in that order; junction bases with no gene match: 8. This CDR3 has 13 residues. The germline V gene encodes CDR1 GTSNPN and CDR2 SVGIG (reference sequence). CDR3 DNA: TGTGCCTGGAGCGGTGGACAGGCAGATGAAGCTTTCTTT. This translates into CAWSGGQADEAFF. Variable domain in full (rest from reference TRBV30 and TRBJ1-1): SQTIHQWPATLVQPVGSPLSLECTVEGTSNPNLYWYRQAAGRGLQLLFYSVGIGQISSEVPQNLSASRPQDRQFILSSKKLLLSDSGFYLCAWSGGQADEAFFGQGTRLTVV.

This chain joins TRBV7-3 and TRBJ2-7, with 7 nucleotides matching TRBD2. V dropped 3 bases and J dropped 6; count of bases not matched to a gene: 11. This CDR3 has 15 amino acids. Germline assignment: CDR1 SGHTA and CDR2 FQGTGA. The CDR3 sequence is CASSFLPSGLSEQYF. In DNA, the CDR3 is TGTGCCAGCAGCTTTTTGCCTAGCGGACTTTCCGAGCAGTACTTC.

The genes are TRBV6-1 and TRBJ1-5; TRBD1 is a possible D gene (5 bases). The CDR3 runs 19 residues. V dropped 2 bases and J dropped 1 base, with 21 bases sitting between them. Germline V lookup: CDR1 MNHNS, CDR2 SASEGT. CDR3 region: CASSETGLMRFLSNQPQHF. The CDR3, as DNA: TGTGCCAGCAGTGAAACAGGCCTTATGCGGTTTCTGAGCAATCAGCCCCAGCATTTT.

This chain joins TRBV2 and TRBJ1-1, with 9 nucleotides matching TRBD1. With V trimmed by 6 bases and J by 4 bases, 9 bases remained unmatched. This CDR3 has 15 amino acids. The V gene's germline CDR1 is SNHLY and CDR2 FYNNEI. The CDR3 is CASSTKGQGFTEAFF. CDR3 nucleotides: TGTGCCAGCAGCACTAAGGGACAGGGATTCACTGAAGCTTTCTTT.

This chain joins TRBV30 and TRBJ2-6; 10 positions match TRBD2. The CDR3 consists of 17 residues. V was pared by 0 bases and J by 1 base, with 3 bases of the junction left unmatched. Germline CDR1 is GTSNPN and CDR2 is SVGIG (reference sequence). The CDR3 here is CAWSVTSGISGANVLTF. In DNA form, the CDR3 reads TGTGCCTGGAGTGTTACTAGCGGGATTTCTGGGGCCAACGTCCTGACTTTC.

The chain has TRBV19 and TRBJ2-7; possibly TRBD2 for D (6 bases). Germline CDR1 is LNHDA and CDR2 is SQIVND (reference sequence). CDR3 length: 15 residues. Trimming cost V 2 bases and J 4 bases, with 15 bases left between them. The CDR3 DNA sequence: TGTGCCAGTAGTATATTGCCCCAGGGAGGATACGAGCAGTACTTC. Its protein product is CASSILPQGGYEQYF.

The rearrangement uses TRBV2 and TRBJ2-3; no definite D call. This CDR3 region has 15 residues. The V gene lost 4 bases and the J gene lost 0 bases, with 11 bases spanning the gap. CDR1 and CDR2 (germline): SNHLY, FYNNEI. The CDR3 nucleotides read TGTGCCAGCAGTGTGTTCACGGAGAGCACAGATACGCAGTATTTT. Amino acid sequence: CASSVFTESTDTQYF. Variable domain in full (rest from reference TRBV2 and TRBJ2-3): EPEVTQTPSHQVTQMGQEVILRCVPISNHLYFYWYRQILGQKVEFLVSFYNNEISEKSEIFDDQFSVERPDGSNFTLKIRSTKLEDSAMYFCASSVFTESTDTQYFGPGTRLTVL.

In its sample, this clone was seen many times. The sample has other DNA sequences that encode this CDR3 too. The chain couples TRBV6-5 to TRBJ2-7; 10 bases match TRBD2. The CDR3 totals 16 residues. Germline V gene lookup returns CDR1 MNHEY and CDR2 SVGAGI. J gave up 0 bases and V 0 bases, and 2 bases lay outside the gene matches. CDR3 bases: TGTGCCAGCAGTTACTCCAGACTAGCGGGCTCCTACGAGCAGTACTTC. Protein product: CASSYSRLAGSYEQYF.

The chain combines TRBV5-4 with TRBJ2-1, with TRBD2 matching 14 bases. The junction had 3 bases not matched to a gene; V was cut back by 3 bases and J by 4 bases. CDR3 size: 16 residues. In germline, CDR1 is SGHNT, CDR2 YYREEE (reference sequence). DNA of the CDR3: TGTGCCAGCAGCTCCGGGACTAGCGGGAGTTACAATGAGCAGTTCTTC. Amino acid sequence: CASSSGTSGSYNEQFF.

Turning to this clone: One end of the junction does not line up with germline, which may come from a read error. The chain employs TRBV5-6 and TRBJ2-6, with 8 bases aligning to TRBD1. Per the germline V gene, CDR1 is SGHDT and CDR2 is YYEEEE. This CDR3 is 18 amino acids long. DNA of the CDR3: TGTGCCAGCAGCTTGGTGACAGGGGCTGACTCTGGGGCCAACGGCCTGACTTTC. Encoded protein: CASSLVTGADSGANGLTF.

The genes are TRBV30 and TRBJ1-5; 9 positions agree with TRBD1. Per germline, CDR1 GTSNPN and CDR2 SVGIG (reference sequence). The CDR3 is made up of 13 amino acids. Trimming removed 3 bases from V and 5 bases from J; junction bases left unmatched: 2. CDR3 bases: TGTGCCTGGAGGACAGGGGGGGATCAGCCCCAGCATTTT. It is translated as CAWRTGGDQPQHF.

Only one count was recorded for this clone. V gene TRBV4-1 combines with J gene TRBJ2-1; 8 bases are a match to TRBD2. J lost 4 bases, V lost 1 base, and 9 bases had no gene match. This CDR3 has 17 amino acids. Per the germline V gene, CDR1 is MGHRA and CDR2 is YSYEKL. The CDR3 sequence: CASSQGFTGGAYNEQFF. The CDR3 DNA sequence: TGCGCCAGCAGCCAAGGTTTTACGGGGGGGGCATACAATGAGCAGTTCTTC.

The chain uses TRBV7-8 and TRBJ2-1; 10 bases fit TRBD2. Germline CDR1 and CDR2: SGHVS and FQNEAQ. This CDR3 has 18 residues. Trimming took 7 bases from V and 6 from J; bases not matched to a gene: 18. The CDR3 DNA sequence: TGTGCCAGCAACACTAGGGGGACTAGCGTGGAGACAGGCAATGAGCAGTTCTTC. This codes for CASNTRGTSVETGNEQFF.

This clone has only a few counts. This chain joins TRBV10-3 and TRBJ2-6, with D uncertain. Germline CDR1 reads ENHRY; CDR2 reads SYGVKD. This CDR3 spans 18 amino acids. V gave up 0 bases and J gave up 3 bases, with 15 bases separating them. The CDR3 coding sequence is TGTGCCATCAGTGAGTCTCCCACTGACTCTGTTGGGGCCAACGTCCTGACTTTC. Protein sequence: CAISESPTDSVGANVLTF.

The V gene is TRBV7-2, the J gene TRBJ1-4; 9 positions agree with TRBD1. Germline CDR1 SGHTA, CDR2 FQGNSA. J was trimmed by 6 bases and V by 4 bases; bases with no gene match: 9. The CDR3 contains 16 residues. The CDR3 region has the DNA TGTGCCAGCAGCTCAAACACAGGGGGCGCCGATGAAAAACTGTTTTTT. Protein product: CASSSNTGGADEKLFF.

This clone appeared a few times. V gene TRBV30 combines with J gene TRBJ2-3; 8 bases map to TRBD2. The J segment lost 5 bases and the V segment lost 1 base, leaving 5 bases of the junction unmatched. The CDR3 is 14 residues long. Germline V gene sequence: CDR1 GTSNPN, CDR2 SVGIG (reference sequence). The chain's CDR3 is CAWSAAGGRDTQYF. CDR3 nucleotides: TGTGCCTGGAGTGCGGCGGGAGGAAGAGATACGCAGTATTTT.

J is TRBJ2-3 and V is TRBV25-1; 9 nucleotides line up with TRBD2. Germline V gene lookup returns CDR1 MGHDK and CDR2 SYGVNS. V trimming: 5 bases; J trimming: 1 base; junction bases outside the gene matches: 7. This CDR3 has 16 residues. The CDR3 DNA follows: TGTGCCAGCAGTCAATCGAAGCGGGGGGGCACAGATACGCAGTATTTT. Amino acids: CASSQSKRGGTDTQYF.

A remark on this clone: One junction end disagrees with the germline gene, perhaps due to a read error. The gene calls are TRBV5-1 and TRBJ2-6; maybe TRBD2 (6 bases). This CDR3 region has 14 residues. The germline V gene encodes CDR1 SGHRS and CDR2 YFSETQ. DNA of the CDR3: TGCGCCAGCAAAGGAGGGTCCGGGGCCAACGGCCTGACTTTC. Residues: CASKGGSGANGLTF.

This chain joins TRBV5-6 and TRBJ1-1, with D hard to call. V was pared by 0 bases and J by 0 bases, with 9 bases between. Germline assignment: CDR1 SGHDT and CDR2 YYEEEE. The CDR3 sequence is 15 residues long. The CDR3 coding sequence is TGTGCCAGCAGCTTGGATCCGTCCGTGAACACTGAAGCTTTCTTT. Translation: CASSLDPSVNTEAFF.

The V call is TRBV7-9, the J call TRBJ2-2; 10 bases fit TRBD2. CDR3 length: 15 residues. Germline loops: CDR1 SEHNR, CDR2 FQNEAQ (reference sequence). After removal of 4 bases from V and 3 bases from J, the junction contained 2 bases not matched to a gene. CDR3 coding DNA: TGTGCCAGCAGCTCTAGCGGGAGCGACACCGGGGAGCTGTTTTTT. This translates into CASSSSGSDTGELFF.

The rearrangement joins TRBV10-2 to TRBJ2-2; weak D call: TRBD1 (5 bases). This CDR3 has 13 residues. Trimming left V 3 bases short and J 6 bases short, with 8 bases between. Germline V gene data show CDR1 as WSHSY and CDR2 as SAAADI. The CDR3 coding sequence is TGCGCCAGCAGTGATAGGGGTTCCGGGGAGCTGTTTTTT. Translated, it gives CASSDRGSGELFF.

Points on this clone: Its ends do not fully match the called genes, so a read error is possible. This rearrangement joins TRBV7-9 to TRBJ2-1; TRBD2 might be the D (5 bases). This CDR3 comprises 14 residues. The germline CDR1 and CDR2 sequences are SEHNR and FQNEAQ (reference sequence). CDR3 residues: CAGSLDGLNNEQFF. CDR3 bases: TGTGCCGGCAGCTTAGATGGACTCAACAATGAGCAGTTCTTC. Variable domain in full (rest from reference TRBV7-9 and TRBJ2-1): DTGVSQNPRHKITKRGQNVTFRCDPISEHNRLYWYRQTLGQGPEFLTYFQNEAQLEKSRLLSDRFSAERPKGSFSTLEIQRTEQGDSAMYLCAGSLDGLNNEQFFGPGTRLTVL.

With regard to this clone: At one boundary the junction diverges from the germline segment, which might be a read error. The J gene is TRBJ1-3, the V gene TRBV7-9; TRBD1 agrees at 9 bases. The V gene's germline CDR1 is SEHNR and CDR2 FQNEAQ (reference sequence). The CDR3 has 17 amino acids. CDR3 loop: CSSSRNGQGITGNTIYF. The CDR3 DNA sequence: TGTTCCAGCAGCCGAAACGGACAGGGGATTACCGGAAACACCATATATTTT. The full variable domain, with the rest looked up from reference TRBV7-9 and TRBJ1-3, is DTGVSQNPRHKITKRGQNVTFRCDPISEHNRLYWYRQTLGQGPEFLTYFQNEAQLEKSRLLSDRFSAERPKGSFSTLEIQRTEQGDSAMYLCSSSRNGQGITGNTIYFGEGSWLTVV.

The V and J genes are TRBV27 and TRBJ2-1, with a possible D match to TRBD1 (6 bases). The ends were cut back, 5 bases at V and 6 bases at J, with 20 bases in the middle. The CDR3 covers 16 residues. Germline assignment: CDR1 MNHEY and CDR2 SMNVEV (reference sequence). The DNA for the CDR3 is TGTGCCAGCAGTAGGCAGGGGAGCGGTTGGGGCAATGAGCAGTTCTTC. Amino acids: CASSRQGSGWGNEQFF.

The chain is built from TRBV19 and TRBJ2-3, with D possibly matching TRBD2 (6 bases). The V gene's germline CDR1 is LNHDA and CDR2 SQIVND (reference sequence). The CDR3 is 17 residues long. Trimming stripped 0 bases from V and 2 bases from J, with 15 bases between. CDR3 nucleotides: TGTGCCAGTAGTATAGAACACGGGGGAGGACTCACAGATACGCAGTATTTT. Translation gives CASSIEHGGGLTDTQYF.

The V gene is TRBV5-1, the J gene TRBJ2-2; tentatively, D is TRBD1 (6 bases). The CDR3 is 15 amino acids. Trimming shortened V by 4 bases and J by 0 bases, and 10 bases separated the two germline ends. Germline CDR1 is SGHRS and CDR2 is YFSETQ. Written as DNA, the CDR3 is TGCGCCAGCAGCCCCAGGACAGCGAACACCGGGGAGCTGTTTTTT. This gives the protein CASSPRTANTGELFF.